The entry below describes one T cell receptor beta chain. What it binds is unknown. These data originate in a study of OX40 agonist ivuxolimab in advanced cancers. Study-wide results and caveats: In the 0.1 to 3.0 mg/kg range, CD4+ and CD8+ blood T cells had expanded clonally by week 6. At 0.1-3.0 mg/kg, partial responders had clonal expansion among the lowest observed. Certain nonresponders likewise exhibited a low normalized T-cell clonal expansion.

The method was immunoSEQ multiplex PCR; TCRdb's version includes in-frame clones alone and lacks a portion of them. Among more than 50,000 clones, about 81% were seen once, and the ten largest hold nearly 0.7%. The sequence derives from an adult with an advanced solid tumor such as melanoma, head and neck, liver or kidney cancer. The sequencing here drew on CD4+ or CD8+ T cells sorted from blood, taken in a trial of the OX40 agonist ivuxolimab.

The CDR3 here is CASIPGQGFPDTQYF. DNA of the CDR3: TGTGCCAGCATCCCGGGACAGGGGTTTCCAGATACGCAGTATTTT. This chain connects TRBV5-4 to TRBJ2-3; the match to TRBD1 covers 10 bases. The CDR3 runs 15 residues. Per germline, CDR1 SGHNT and CDR2 YYREEE (reference sequence). Trimming took 6 bases from V and 4 from J; bases not matched to a gene: 8.